The 26 T cell receptor beta chains below come from one sample, sequenced in a study of cytomegalovirus exposure and HLA in healthy donors. A multiplex PCR was run with 60 Vbeta primers and 13 Jbeta primers. Profiling relied on immunoSEQ multiplex PCR, and the TCRdb table lists in-frame clones only, not all of them. The data contain 200,000 to 250,000 clones, approximately 80% of them seen just once; the ten biggest clones take up roughly 0.66%. The sequencing sample was made of PBMCs. The receptors derive from a boy younger than 10 in good health and CMV-seronegative.

The chain combines TRBV27 with TRBJ2-3, with D possibly being TRBD1 (5 bases). Trimming removed 5 bases from V and 4 bases from J, with 7 bases in between. Germline V gives CDR1 MNHEY, CDR2 SMNVEV (reference sequence). The length of the CDR3 is 12 residues. Written as DNA, the CDR3 is TGTGCCAGCAGTCAGGGTCCAGATACGCAGTATTTT. It encodes CASSQGPDTQYF.

V usage is TRBV6-6 and J usage is TRBJ2-5; 7 positions match TRBD2. Germline V lookup: CDR1 MNHNY, CDR2 SVGAGI (reference sequence). This CDR3 has 15 residues. Trimming took 2 bases from V and 5 from J; bases not matched to a gene: 8. CDR3 DNA sequence: TGTGCCAGCAGTTACGGGAGGGTTGAGGGGGAGACCCAGTACTTC. Translation: CASSYGRVEGETQYF.

This sequence joins TRBV6-1 and TRBJ2-7; TRBD2 matches at 14 bases. V lost 4 bases and J lost 4; bases outside the gene matches: 6. The CDR3 covers 16 residues. Germline CDR1 reads MNHNS; CDR2 reads SASEGT. The CDR3 DNA sequence: TGTGCCAGCAGTGCCCAGACTAGCGGGAGGGTATACGAGCAGTACTTC. This translates into CASSAQTSGRVYEQYF.

The rearrangement joins TRBV19 to TRBJ2-1; 7 nucleotides agree with TRBD2. The CDR3 covers 16 residues. Per germline, CDR1 LNHDA and CDR2 SQIVND (reference sequence). Trimming at V came to 7 bases and at J to 7 bases, leaving 16 bases not matched to a gene. The DNA of the CDR3 is TGTGCCAGTACCCCTTTTAGCGGGTCGCCTTTTAATGAGCAGTTCTTC. The encoded protein is CASTPFSGSPFNEQFF.

The chain is built from TRBV6-5 and TRBJ1-1; the match to TRBD1 covers 8 bases. CDR1 and CDR2 from the germline V gene are MNHEY and SVGAGI. The ends lost 4 bases at V and 3 bases at J; junction bases unmatched: 7. The CDR3 is 15 amino acids. The CDR3 DNA sequence: TGTGCCAGCAGTTCCCGGACAGGGACGGACACTGAAGCTTTCTTT. It is translated as CASSSRTGTDTEAFF.

The chain employs TRBV29-1 and TRBJ2-7; 8 nucleotides agree with TRBD1. The CDR3 is made up of 12 amino acids. The trim removed 2 bases at V and 4 bases at J, leaving 1 base unmatched. The germline V gene encodes CDR1 SQVTM and CDR2 ANQGSEA. The CDR3 region has the DNA TGCAGCGTTGAACAGGGGGCTTACGAGCAGTACTTC. Translated, it gives CSVEQGAYEQYF.

The chain employs TRBV11-3 and TRBJ2-5; a weak D match, TRBD2 (5 bases). CDR1 SGHNT and CDR2 YENEEA come from the germline V gene. CDR3 length equals 14 residues. Trimming stripped 5 bases from V and 2 bases from J, with 12 bases between. Written as DNA, the CDR3 is TGTGCCAGCAGCCCCACCGGGGATCAAGAGACCCAGTACTTC. This gives the protein CASSPTGDQETQYF.

The J gene is TRBJ2-3, the V gene TRBV4-2; 8 nucleotides align to TRBD2. Germline V gene data show CDR1 as LGHNA and CDR2 as YNFKEQ. The CDR3 extends over 17 amino acids. Trimming at V came to 1 base and at J to 5 bases, leaving 11 bases not matched to a gene. CDR3 sequence (DNA): TGTGCCAGCAGCCAAGTGGCCGGCGGGGGGACCGAAGATACGCAGTATTTT. Translation: CASSQVAGGGTEDTQYF.

This clone was recorded once. This chain connects TRBV5-5 to TRBJ1-3; no definite D call. The CDR3 is made up of 16 amino acids. V was shortened by 3 bases and J by 2 bases, with 15 bases between the two germline ends. Germline V gives CDR1 SGHKS, CDR2 YYEKEE (reference sequence). The CDR3 protein is CASSSPYEGTGNTIYF. The CDR3 coding sequence is TGTGCCAGCAGCTCGCCGTATGAGGGCACTGGAAACACCATATATTTT.

The chain employs TRBV7-6 and TRBJ1-3, with TRBD1 as a possible D gene (6 bases). The CDR3 loop spans 13 amino acids. Germline assignment: CDR1 SGHVS and CDR2 FNYEAQ. Trimming removed 3 bases at V and 8 bases at J, with 11 bases between. In nucleotides, the CDR3 is TGTGCCAGCAGCTTGGCAGGGGATGACACCATATATTTT. It codes for CASSLAGDDTIYF.

The chain links TRBV13 to TRBJ2-1, with TRBD2 as a possible D gene (6 bases). The CDR3 has 15 residues. The ends were cut back, 0 bases at V and 9 bases at J, with 15 bases in the middle. The V gene's germline CDR1 is PRHDT and CDR2 FYEKMQ (reference sequence). The CDR3 DNA reads TGTGCCAGCAGCTTAGGCTTCCCGGGAGAAGTTGAGCAGTTCTTC. It translates to CASSLGFPGEVEQFF.

The CDR3 region has the DNA TGTGCCAGCAGTTTATCACTAAGGGGGCGCGAGCAGTACTTC. Translating it yields CASSLSLRGREQYF. This sequence joins TRBV6-5 and TRBJ2-7; 7 positions agree with TRBD1. The CDR3 is 14 amino acids. CDR1 is MNHEY, CDR2 SVGAGI, per germline. J lost 6 bases, V lost 4 bases, and 9 bases had no gene match.

The V and J genes are TRBV5-4 and TRBJ2-4, with D possibly being TRBD1 (6 bases). This CDR3 has 13 residues. Germline loops: CDR1 SGHNT, CDR2 YYREEE (reference sequence). V was pared by 4 bases and J by 9 bases, with 14 bases between. The CDR3 protein is CASSLTDRTIQYF. For the CDR3, the DNA is TGTGCCAGCAGCCTCACAGACAGGACCATTCAGTACTTC.

This sequence joins TRBV19 and TRBJ1-1, with 7 nucleotides matching TRBD1. Germline V lookup: CDR1 LNHDA, CDR2 SQIVND (reference sequence). This CDR3 contains 13 residues. The V gene end was trimmed by 9 bases and the J gene end by 1 base; junction bases not matched to a gene: 5. The CDR3 DNA is TGTGCCAGCAAGACAGGGCCGAACACTGAAGCTTTCTTT. Protein product: CASKTGPNTEAFF.

Only one count was recorded for this clone. The genes are TRBV30 and TRBJ2-1; 7 bases match TRBD1. The CDR3 is 14 amino acids. Germline V gene data show CDR1 as GTSNPN and CDR2 as SVGIG (reference sequence). The V segment lost 1 base and the J segment 2 bases; nucleotides outside the gene matches: 2. In DNA, the CDR3 is TGTGCCTGGAGTGAGGGACAGACCTACAATGAGCAGTTCTTC. Residues: CAWSEGQTYNEQFF.

This clone was counted only a few times. The chain has TRBV2 and TRBJ2-7; D ambiguous. Looked up from germline, CDR1 is SNHLY and CDR2 is FYNNEI. CDR3 length: 11 residues. V lost 7 bases, J lost 0 bases, and 4 bases lay in between. CDR3 residues: CASTVSYEQYF. The DNA for the CDR3 is TGTGCCAGCACAGTCTCCTACGAGCAGTACTTC.

The gene calls are TRBV7-9 and TRBJ2-1; the D is unclear. CDR1 is SEHNR and CDR2 is FQNEAQ in the germline V gene (reference sequence). This CDR3 is built from 14 residues. V was cut by 1 base and J by 7 bases, with 11 bases left in between. CDR3: CASSLEGRKNEQFF. The CDR3 nucleotides are TGTGCCAGCAGCTTAGAAGGCAGGAAGAATGAGCAGTTCTTC.

The rearrangement joins TRBV29-1 to TRBJ2-5; D is possibly TRBD2 (5 bases). Germline V gives CDR1 SQVTM, CDR2 ANQGSEA. The CDR3 is 12 amino acids. Trimming pared 6 bases from V and 2 bases from J, leaving 10 bases between. The CDR3 sequence: CSVSGQQETQYF. The CDR3 DNA is TGCAGCGTCAGCGGTCAACAAGAGACCCAGTACTTC.

A single count supports this clone. V is TRBV2 and J is TRBJ1-2, with a tentative D call TRBD1 (6 bases). Germline CDR1 reads SNHLY; CDR2 reads FYNNEI. The V gene lost 7 bases and the J gene lost 6 bases, with 18 bases spanning the gap. The CDR3 length is 14 residues. CDR3 in DNA: TGTGCCAGCAAGGGCAGGGCTAACAGGGATGGCTACACCTTC. It translates to CASKGRANRDGYTF.

The genes are TRBV4-1 and TRBJ1-2; 7 bases match TRBD1. Germline V gene lookup returns CDR1 MGHRA and CDR2 YSYEKL. The trim removed 3 bases at V and 6 bases at J, leaving 10 bases unmatched. This CDR3 is built from 15 residues. The CDR3 DNA is TGCGCCAGCAGCCAGGTAGGGGGCGCGAGAGATGGCTACACCTTC. Amino acid sequence: CASSQVGGARDGYTF.

The chain links TRBV7-3 to TRBJ2-3, with TRBD2 as a possible D gene (6 bases). V was cut by 0 bases and J by 1 base, with 8 bases left in between. The CDR3 loop spans 15 amino acids. CDR1 and CDR2 (germline): SGHTA, FQGTGA. CDR3 sequence: CASSLTWGGTDTQYF. The DNA of the CDR3 is TGTGCCAGCAGCTTAACGTGGGGGGGCACAGATACGCAGTATTTT. The full variable domain, rest sourced from reference TRBV7-3 and TRBJ2-3, is GAGVSQTPSNKVTEKGKYVELRCDPISGHTALYWYRQSLGQGPEFLIYFQGTGAADDSGLPNDRFFAVRPEGSVSTLKIQRTERGDSAVYLCASSLTWGGTDTQYFGPGTRLTVL.

This clone was observed once. The V gene is TRBV7-2, the J gene TRBJ2-7, with 10 bases identical to TRBD2. The germline gives CDR1 SGHTA, CDR2 FQGNSA. This CDR3 is built from 16 residues. With 5 bases clipped from V and 0 bases from J, the junction kept 7 bases outside the gene matches. CDR3 nucleotide sequence: TGTGCCAGCAGCCCGGATCTAGCGGGGGCCTCCTACGAGCAGTACTTC. It is translated as CASSPDLAGASYEQYF.

The V gene is TRBV4-1, the J gene TRBJ2-1, with D possibly being TRBD2 (5 bases). V was cut by 3 bases and J by 6 bases, with 6 bases left in between. The CDR3 loop spans 12 amino acids. CDR1 is MGHRA, CDR2 YSYEKL, per germline. CDR3 region: CASSHTSNEQFF. The CDR3 region has the DNA TGCGCCAGCAGCCACACTAGCAATGAGCAGTTCTTC.

The J gene is TRBJ2-3, the V gene TRBV11-3; 8 bases fit TRBD2. The CDR3 covers 15 residues. The germline CDR1 and CDR2 sequences are SGHNT and YENEEA. V lost 6 bases to trimming and J lost 5 bases; unmatched junction nucleotides: 10. The CDR3 DNA is TGTGCCAGCAGTCCGGGACTAGGGGAGGGAGATACGCAGTATTTT. Protein sequence: CASSPGLGEGDTQYF.

This clone was seen once. This chain uses TRBV7-9 with TRBJ2-1; TRBD1 aligns across 8 bases. The CDR3 runs 13 residues. Germline CDR1 and CDR2: SEHNR and FQNEAQ (reference sequence). V lost 8 bases, J lost 10 bases, and 10 bases stayed unmatched. The CDR3: CASFSGQGPEQFF. The CDR3 DNA is TGTGCCAGCTTCTCAGGACAGGGTCCCGAGCAGTTCTTC.

This sequence joins TRBV6-6 and TRBJ1-2; tentative D call: TRBD1 (6 bases). Looked up from germline, CDR1 is MNHNY and CDR2 is SVGAGI (reference sequence). Trimming took 2 bases from V and 7 from J, leaving 14 bases between them. This CDR3 comprises 14 residues. For the CDR3, the DNA is TGTGCCAGCAGTTACGCCCCAGGGGCTTCTGGCTACACCTTC. It yields the protein CASSYAPGASGYTF.